This T cell receptor beta chain was obtained from a study of shared clonotypes between healthy human individuals. The wider study: Used for every donor were three CD4 naive, three CD4 memory, two CD8 naive and one CD8 memory plate.

Germline assignment: CDR1 SGHVS and CDR2 FQNEAQ. With V trimmed by 3 bases and J by 6 bases, 13 bases remained unmatched. CDR3 length: 16 residues. The naive CD8 fraction comprised CD45RO-negative cells positively selected for CCR7 and excluded terminally differentiated effector memory CD45RA+ cells. Everyone who donated was a Caucasian adult who lived in Nashville, Tennessee. The protocol was immunoSEQ multiplex PCR, while the TCRdb copy is restricted to in-frame clones and leaves out a portion. In the table there are around 2.1 million clones, around 93% of which are singletons. Notes on this clone: Its antigen is still unknown.

Study-level findings and limits: Memory subsets generally showed lower estimated richness than naive subsets. The four-donor shared clonotypes exceeded non-shared clonotypes in generation probability, with non-shared ones scoring lower.

V and J are TRBV7-8 and TRBJ1-2; 7 positions match TRBD1. The TCR originated in a man aged 18 to 29 in good health. Some clones in this sample may be carry-over from other donors' samples. Sample: naive CD8+ T cells from PBMCs. CDR3 coding DNA: TGTGCCAGCAGCTTGTTCCGGGACAGAGGTCAAAATGGCTACACCTTC. Residues: CASSLFRDRGQNGYTF.